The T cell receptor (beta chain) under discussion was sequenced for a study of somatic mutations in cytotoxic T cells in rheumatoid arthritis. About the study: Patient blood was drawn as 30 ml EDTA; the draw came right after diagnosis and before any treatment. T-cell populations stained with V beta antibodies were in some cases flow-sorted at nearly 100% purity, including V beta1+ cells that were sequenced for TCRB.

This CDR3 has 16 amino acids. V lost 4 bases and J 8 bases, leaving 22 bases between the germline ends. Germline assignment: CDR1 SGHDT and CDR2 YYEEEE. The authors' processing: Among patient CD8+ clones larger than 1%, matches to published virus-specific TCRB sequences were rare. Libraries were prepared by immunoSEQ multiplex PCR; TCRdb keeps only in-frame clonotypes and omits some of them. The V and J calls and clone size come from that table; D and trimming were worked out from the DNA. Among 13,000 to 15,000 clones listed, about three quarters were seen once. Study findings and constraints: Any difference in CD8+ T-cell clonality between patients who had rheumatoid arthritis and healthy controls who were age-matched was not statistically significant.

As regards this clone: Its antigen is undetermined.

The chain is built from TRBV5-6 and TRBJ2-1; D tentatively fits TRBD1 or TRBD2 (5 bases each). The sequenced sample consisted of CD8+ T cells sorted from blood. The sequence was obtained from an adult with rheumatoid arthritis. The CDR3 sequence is CASSPEGTFTRDEQFF. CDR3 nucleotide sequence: TGTGCCAGCAGCCCCGAGGGGACCTTCACGAGGGATGAGCAGTTCTTC.